One sample yielded the 13 T cell receptor beta chains listed below, sequenced in a study of response to subunit inactivated influenza vaccine. TCRdb re-called the RT-PCR reads with MiXCR, one entry per CDR3 protein. This table holds about 610,000 distinct CDR3 sequences, 12% to 15% found once. The sequences come from PBMCs from blood, collected 11 to 12 days after vaccination. Receptors were obtained from a man in his fifties or sixties who received an inactivated influenza vaccine.

This clonotype was detected a few times. The rearrangement links TRBV7-2 to TRBJ2-3; maybe TRBD1 (6 bases). Trimming took 0 bases from V and 6 from J, leaving 13 bases between them. CDR1 SGHTA and CDR2 FQGNSA come from the germline V gene. There are 15 residues in the CDR3. The CDR3 loop reads CASSLALGGYDTQYF. CDR3 bases: TGTGCCAGCAGCTTAGCGCTAGGGGGTTACGATACGCAGTATTTT.

The sample holds a few counts of this clonotype. This chain connects TRBV3-1 to TRBJ1-1, with D unresolved. This CDR3 has 15 residues. CDR1 and CDR2 (germline): LGHDT, YNNKEL (reference sequence). The V end was cut by 6 bases, the J end by 3 bases, with 17 bases between. This CDR3 is CASRDLGSFDTEAFF. The CDR3, as DNA: TGTGCCAGCAGGGACCTCGGGAGTTTTGACACTGAAGCTTTCTTT.

V and J are TRBV7-6 and TRBJ2-1; 7 nucleotides match TRBD1. With V trimmed by 5 bases and J by 4 bases, 8 bases remained unmatched. The CDR3 extends over 15 amino acids. Germline CDR1 is SGHVS and CDR2 is FNYEAQ. The CDR3 DNA sequence: TGTGCCAGCAGCCAACCGGGACAGAAGTACAATGAGCAGTTCTTC. Protein sequence: CASSQPGQKYNEQFF.

This clonotype was seen a few times. The rearrangement links TRBV7-2 to TRBJ2-1; D remains unclear. The CDR3 has 15 residues. Germline values: CDR1 SGHTA, CDR2 FQGNSA. Trimming removed 1 base from V and 0 bases from J, with 7 bases in between. DNA of the CDR3: TGTGCCAGCAGCTTAGTTGTACTCTCCTACAATGAGCAGTTCTTC. This translates into CASSLVVLSYNEQFF.

This chain joins TRBV4-1 and TRBJ2-3; 15 nucleotides match TRBD2. This CDR3 comprises 18 residues. Looked up from germline, CDR1 is MGHRA and CDR2 is YSYEKL. With V trimmed by 4 bases and J by 0 bases, 5 bases remained unmatched. The CDR3 reads CASSPWTSGRGSTDTQYF. The CDR3 DNA sequence: TGCGCCAGCAGCCCTTGGACTAGCGGGAGGGGTAGCACAGATACGCAGTATTTT.

This clonotype was picked up many times. The gene calls are TRBV12-3 or TRBV12-4 and TRBJ1-1; D might be TRBD1 (6 bases). The V end lost 6 bases, the J end lost 1 base, and 12 bases lay between the germline ends. This CDR3 region has 14 residues. Here the CDR3 DNA reads TGTGCCAGCAGCCAACAGGGAGGGAACACTGAAGCTTTCTTT. Its translation: CASSQQGGNTEAFF.

This clonotype has just a few counts. As DNA, the CDR3 is TGTGCCAGCAGCCTGACTAGCTTGGAGACCCAGTACTTC. Protein: CASSLTSLETQYF. V and J are TRBV12-3 or TRBV12-4 and TRBJ2-5; 7 nucleotides agree with TRBD2. This CDR3 is built from 13 residues. After removal of 6 bases from V and 5 bases from J, the junction contained 6 bases not matched to a gene.

The table lists this clonotype with a few counts. V and J are TRBV20-1 and TRBJ2-7, with 10 nucleotides matching TRBD2. The germline V gene has CDR1 DFQATT and CDR2 SNEGSKA (reference sequence). The CDR3 runs to 12 residues. CDR3 loop: CSTRLAGYEQYF. Written as DNA, the CDR3 is TGCAGCACTAGACTAGCGGGCTACGAGCAGTACTTC.

In its sample, this clonotype was seen a few times. The chain uses TRBV12-3 or TRBV12-4 and TRBJ1-4, with 8 bases aligning to TRBD1. The trim removed 2 bases at V and 7 bases at J, leaving 6 bases unmatched. This CDR3 has 15 residues. The CDR3, as DNA: TGTGCCAGCAGTTTATACCAGGGGGCAGGTGAAAAACTGTTTTTT. Its protein is CASSLYQGAGEKLFF.

This clonotype was seen many times. The chain employs TRBV2 and TRBJ2-7; D is ambiguous. This CDR3 comprises 15 residues. Germline V lookup: CDR1 SNHLY, CDR2 FYNNEI. V dropped 0 bases and J dropped 2 bases, with 11 bases sitting between them. The CDR3 is CASSEAQPLAYEQYF. The CDR3 coding sequence is TGTGCCAGCAGTGAAGCACAGCCGCTCGCCTACGAGCAGTACTTC.

The V gene is TRBV6-1, the J gene TRBJ2-7, with D perhaps given as TRBD1 or TRBD2 (5 bases each). Trimming took 6 bases from V and 2 from J, leaving 17 bases between them. CDR3 length: 15 amino acids. Germline values: CDR1 MNHNS, CDR2 SASEGT. The CDR3 coding sequence is TGTGCCAGCAGCACCCGGGACGGAAAGGCCTACGAGCAGTACTTC. Translated: CASSTRDGKAYEQYF.

This clonotype was picked up a small number of times. The rearrangement uses TRBV12-3 or TRBV12-4 and TRBJ1-2; TRBD1 is a possible D gene (6 bases). Trimming removed 4 bases at V and 8 bases at J, with 17 bases between. CDR3 length: 14 amino acids. The CDR3 sequence: CASSSRYRERGYTF. Here the CDR3 DNA reads TGTGCCAGCAGTTCCAGGTACAGGGAAAGAGGCTACACCTTC.

This chain connects TRBV7-2 to TRBJ2-3; tentatively, D is TRBD2 (7 bases). V was trimmed by 6 bases and J by 2 bases, leaving 12 bases between them. Germline lookup yields CDR1 SGHTA and CDR2 FQGNSA. CDR3 length: 14 residues. CDR3 residues: CASRRGGHTDTQYF. Written as DNA, the CDR3 is TGTGCCAGCAGAAGGGGGGGGCACACAGATACGCAGTATTTT.